A single sample gave rise to the 11 T cell receptor beta chains below, sequenced in a study of identical twins' blood T cells. TCRdb reprocessed the 5' RACE reads with MiXCR, giving one entry per CDR3 protein. The sample holds fewer than 450,000 distinct CDR3 sequences; roughly 27% are singletons and the top ten take around 5.6%. The sequenced material came from PBMCs. Every receptor here comes from a woman aged 18 to 50 in good health.

This clonotype was picked up a small number of times. This sequence joins TRBV6-6 and TRBJ1-1; D not resolved. Germline V gives CDR1 MNHNY, CDR2 SVGAGI (reference sequence). Deletions cut 0 bases from V and 4 bases from J, with 9 bases between. There are 14 residues in the CDR3. The CDR3, as DNA: TGTGCCAGCAGTTACTCGATGGGTACCACTGAAGCTTTCTTT. Translated, it gives CASSYSMGTTEAFF.

The CDR3 DNA reads as TGTGCCAGCAGCGTAGTGTCTAGCGGTCGTCCTGAGCAGTTCTTC. It specifies CASSVVSSGRPEQFF. The chain combines TRBV9 with TRBJ2-1, with 7 bases lining up with TRBD2. The CDR3 is 15 residues long. Germline assignment: CDR1 SGDLS and CDR2 YYNGEE. With 0 bases clipped from V and 9 bases from J, the junction kept 9 bases outside the gene matches.

The chain joins TRBV2 to TRBJ1-6; no clear D. Germline lookup yields CDR1 SNHLY and CDR2 FYNNEI. V was clipped by 7 bases and J by 10 bases, with 17 bases between them. The CDR3 contains 14 residues. The DNA of the CDR3 is TGTGCCAGCAATCAGGACCATACAAGGTCACCCCTCCACTTT. This gives the protein CASNQDHTRSPLHF.

The rearrangement uses TRBV20-1 and TRBJ2-1; D unresolved. CDR1 is DFQATT, CDR2 SNEGSKA, per germline (reference sequence). V lost 5 bases and J lost 3, with 11 bases in between. This CDR3 is 13 amino acids long. Here the CDR3 reads CSAFGTFYNEQFF. The CDR3 DNA sequence: TGCAGTGCTTTCGGAACTTTCTACAATGAGCAGTTCTTC.

This clonotype was observed a handful of times. The gene calls are TRBV20-1 and TRBJ1-4; 12 bases are a match to TRBD1. Unmatched junction bases numbered 8, after V lost 7 bases and J lost 8 bases. CDR1 is DFQATT, CDR2 SNEGSKA, per germline (reference sequence). This CDR3 region has 14 residues. For the CDR3, the DNA is TGCAGTGGGGGACAGGGGGCTGGGGGAGAAAAACTGTTTTTT. Protein: CSGGQGAGGEKLFF.

This chain joins TRBV29-1 and TRBJ1-1, with 7 bases identical to TRBD1. The CDR3 contains 13 residues. J gave up 5 bases and V 3 bases, and 6 bases lay outside the gene matches. Germline CDR1 is SQVTM and CDR2 is ANQGSEA. CDR3 in amino acids: CSVEKTGRTEAFF. In nucleotides, the CDR3 is TGCAGCGTTGAGAAGACAGGGAGAACTGAAGCTTTCTTT.

The chain carries TRBV3-1 and TRBJ2-1, with D perhaps matching TRBD1 (6 bases). CDR3 length: 13 residues. Trimming stripped 4 bases from V and 7 bases from J, with 11 bases between. From germline, CDR1 is LGHDT and CDR2 YNNKEL (reference sequence). As DNA, the CDR3 is TGTGCCAGCAGCCTCTGGGGGCCGAATGAGCAGTTCTTC. It yields the protein CASSLWGPNEQFF.

V and J are TRBV25-1 and TRBJ1-2; 9 nucleotides line up with TRBD1. The junction had 3 bases not matched to a gene; V was cut back by 5 bases and J by 8 bases. The CDR3 is made up of 12 amino acids. Germline V lookup: CDR1 MGHDK, CDR2 SYGVNS. CDR3 residues: CASSRTGEGYTF. Written as DNA, the CDR3 is TGTGCCAGCAGTCGGACAGGGGAGGGCTACACCTTC.

The chain links TRBV20-1 to TRBJ1-2, with D unclear. Germline loops: CDR1 DFQATT, CDR2 SNEGSKA (reference sequence). V lost 6 bases and J 0 bases, leaving 17 bases between the germline ends. The CDR3 sequence is 15 residues long. This CDR3 is CSAYVDLLANYGYTF. The CDR3 DNA follows: TGCAGTGCCTACGTGGACTTACTAGCTAACTATGGCTACACCTTC.

V usage is TRBV11-2 and J usage is TRBJ2-3; D unresolved. The V end was cut by 1 base, the J end by 6 bases, with 8 bases between. The CDR3 has 13 amino acids. Germline CDR1 is SGHAT and CDR2 is FQNNGV. In DNA, the CDR3 is TGTGCCAGCAGCTTAGGCTCTCGGGATACGCAGTATTTT. As protein: CASSLGSRDTQYF.

This clonotype was observed a handful of times. The J gene is TRBJ1-2, the V gene TRBV12-3 or TRBV12-4, with D possibly matching TRBD1 (5 bases). The CDR3 has 13 amino acids. Trimming cost V 2 bases and J 8 bases, with 12 bases left between them. The CDR3 spells CASSLSTGQGYTF. The CDR3 DNA is TGTGCCAGCAGTTTATCTACAGGACAAGGCTACACCTTC.